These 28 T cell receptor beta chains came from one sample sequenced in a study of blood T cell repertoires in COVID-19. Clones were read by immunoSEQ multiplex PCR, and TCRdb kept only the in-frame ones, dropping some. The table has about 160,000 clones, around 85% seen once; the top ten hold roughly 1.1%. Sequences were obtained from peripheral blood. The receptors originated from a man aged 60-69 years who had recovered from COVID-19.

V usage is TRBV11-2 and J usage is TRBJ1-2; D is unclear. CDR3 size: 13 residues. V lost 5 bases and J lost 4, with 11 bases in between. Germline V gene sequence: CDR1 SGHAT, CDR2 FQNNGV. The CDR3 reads CASSTPEGYGYTF. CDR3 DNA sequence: TGTGCCAGCAGCACACCGGAGGGCTATGGCTACACCTTC.

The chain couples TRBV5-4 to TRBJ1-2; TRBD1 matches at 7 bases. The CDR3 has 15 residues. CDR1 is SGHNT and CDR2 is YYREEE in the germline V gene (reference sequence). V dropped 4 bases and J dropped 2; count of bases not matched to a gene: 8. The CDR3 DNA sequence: TGTGCCAGCAGCACGTTAGACAGGGCCAACTATGGCTACACCTTC. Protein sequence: CASSTLDRANYGYTF.

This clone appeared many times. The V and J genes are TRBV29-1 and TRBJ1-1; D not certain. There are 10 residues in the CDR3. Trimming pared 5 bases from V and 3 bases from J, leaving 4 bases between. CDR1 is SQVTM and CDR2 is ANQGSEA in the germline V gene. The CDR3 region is CSVRDTEAFF. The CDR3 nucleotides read TGCAGCGTTCGGGACACTGAAGCTTTCTTT.

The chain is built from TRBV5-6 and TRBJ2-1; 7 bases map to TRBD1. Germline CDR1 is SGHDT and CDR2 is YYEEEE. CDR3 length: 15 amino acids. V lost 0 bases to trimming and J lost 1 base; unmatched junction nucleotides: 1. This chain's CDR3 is CASSLAGQSYNEQFF. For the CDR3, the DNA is TGTGCCAGCAGCTTGGCGGGACAGTCCTACAATGAGCAGTTCTTC. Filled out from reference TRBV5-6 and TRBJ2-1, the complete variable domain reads DAGVTQSPTHLIKTRGQQVTLRCSPKSGHDTVSWYQQALGQGPQFIFQYYEEEERQRGNFPDRFSGHQFPNYSSELNVNALLLGDSALYLCASSLAGQSYNEQFFGPGTRLTVL.

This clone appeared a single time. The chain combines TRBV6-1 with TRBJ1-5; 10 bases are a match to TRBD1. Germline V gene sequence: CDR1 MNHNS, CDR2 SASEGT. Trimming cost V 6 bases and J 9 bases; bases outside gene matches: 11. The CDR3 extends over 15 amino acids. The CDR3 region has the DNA TGTGCCAGCAGAGCCGGGACAGGGGACATCGGGCCCCAGCATTTT. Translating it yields CASRAGTGDIGPQHF.

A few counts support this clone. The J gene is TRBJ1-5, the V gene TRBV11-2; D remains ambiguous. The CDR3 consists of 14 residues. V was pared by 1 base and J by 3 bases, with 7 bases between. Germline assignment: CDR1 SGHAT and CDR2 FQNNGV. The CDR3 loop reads CASSLGELNQPQHF. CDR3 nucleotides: TGTGCCAGCAGCTTAGGAGAACTCAATCAGCCCCAGCATTTT. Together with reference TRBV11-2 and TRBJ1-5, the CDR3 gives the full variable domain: EAGVAQSPRYKIIEKRQSVAFWCNPISGHATLYWYQQILGQGPKLLIQFQNNGVVDDSQLPKDRFSAERLKGVDSTLKIQPAKLEDSAVYLCASSLGELNQPQHFGDGTRLSIL.

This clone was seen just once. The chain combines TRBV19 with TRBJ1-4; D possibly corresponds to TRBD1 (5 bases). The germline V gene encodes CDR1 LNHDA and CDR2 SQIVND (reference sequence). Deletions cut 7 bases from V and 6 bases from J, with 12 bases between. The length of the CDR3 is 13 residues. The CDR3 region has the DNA TGTGCCAGTACAGGGCGACCGTATGAAAAACTGTTTTTT. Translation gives CASTGRPYEKLFF. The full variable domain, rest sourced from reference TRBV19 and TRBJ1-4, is DGGITQSPKYLFRKEGQNVTLSCEQNLNHDAMYWYRQDPGQGLRLIYYSQIVNDFQKGDIAEGYSVSREKKESFPLTVTSAQKNPTAFYLCASTGRPYEKLFFGSGTQLSVL.

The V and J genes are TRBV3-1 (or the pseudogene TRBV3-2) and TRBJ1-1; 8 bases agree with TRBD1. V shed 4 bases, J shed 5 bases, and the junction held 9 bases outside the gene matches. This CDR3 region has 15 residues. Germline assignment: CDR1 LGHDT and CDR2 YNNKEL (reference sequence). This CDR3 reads CASSPLDREGTEAFF. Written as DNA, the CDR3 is TGTGCCAGCAGCCCTTTGGACAGGGAGGGGACTGAAGCTTTCTTT.

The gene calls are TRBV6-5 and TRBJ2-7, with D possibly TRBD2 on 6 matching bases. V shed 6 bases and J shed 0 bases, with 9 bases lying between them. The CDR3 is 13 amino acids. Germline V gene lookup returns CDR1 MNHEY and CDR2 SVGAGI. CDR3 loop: CASRGGSSYEQYF. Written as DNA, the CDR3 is TGTGCCAGCAGGGGAGGTTCCTCCTACGAGCAGTACTTC.

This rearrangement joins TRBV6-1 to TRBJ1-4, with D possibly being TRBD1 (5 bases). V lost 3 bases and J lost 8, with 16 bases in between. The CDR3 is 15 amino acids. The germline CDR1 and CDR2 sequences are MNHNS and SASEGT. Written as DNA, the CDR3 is TGTGCCAGCAGTGACCCCCCGGGGGAGGTGGAAAAACTGTTTTTT. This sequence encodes CASSDPPGEVEKLFF.

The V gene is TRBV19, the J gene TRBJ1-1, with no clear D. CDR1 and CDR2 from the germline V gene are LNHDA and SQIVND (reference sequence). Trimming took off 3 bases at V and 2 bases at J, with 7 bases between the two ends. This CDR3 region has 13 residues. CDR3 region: CASSIYYNTEAFF. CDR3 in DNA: TGTGCCAGTAGTATTTATTATAACACTGAAGCTTTCTTT.

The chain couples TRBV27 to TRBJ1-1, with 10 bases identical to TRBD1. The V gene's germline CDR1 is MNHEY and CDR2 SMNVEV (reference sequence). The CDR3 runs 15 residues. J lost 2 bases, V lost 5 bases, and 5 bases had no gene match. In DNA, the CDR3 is TGTGCCAGCAGTCGACAGGGGGCGGCTAACACTGAAGCTTTCTTT. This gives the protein CASSRQGAANTEAFF.

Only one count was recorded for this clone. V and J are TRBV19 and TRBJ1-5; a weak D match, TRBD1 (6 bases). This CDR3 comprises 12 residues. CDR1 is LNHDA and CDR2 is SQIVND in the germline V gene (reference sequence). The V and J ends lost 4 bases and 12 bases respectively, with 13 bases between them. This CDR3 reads CASSTLQGLQHF. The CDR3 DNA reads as TGTGCCAGTAGTACGTTACAGGGTCTCCAGCATTTT.

The CDR3 is CASYRVANTEAFF. The CDR3 DNA reads TGTGCCAGTTACAGGGTCGCGAACACTGAAGCTTTCTTT. The rearrangement uses TRBV6-5 and TRBJ1-1; D possibly corresponds to TRBD1 (6 bases). This CDR3 is 13 amino acids long. Trimming shortened V by 9 bases and J by 1 base, and 12 bases separated the two germline ends. The germline CDR1 and CDR2 sequences are MNHEY and SVGAGI.

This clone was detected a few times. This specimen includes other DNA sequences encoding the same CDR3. Here the CDR3 DNA reads TGTGCCAGCAGCGTAGCTTCTTCTAGCACAGATACGCAGTATTTT. This codes for CASSVASSSTDTQYF. The J gene is TRBJ2-3, the V gene TRBV9; no firm D call. This CDR3 comprises 15 residues. Germline loops: CDR1 SGDLS, CDR2 YYNGEE. Trimming removed 0 bases from V and 0 bases from J, with 8 bases in between.

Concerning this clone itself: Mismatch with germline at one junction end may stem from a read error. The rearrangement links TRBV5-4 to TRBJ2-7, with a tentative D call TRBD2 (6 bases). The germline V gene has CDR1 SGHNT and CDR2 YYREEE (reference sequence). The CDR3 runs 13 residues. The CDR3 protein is CASSLGGGLRESF. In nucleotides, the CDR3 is TGTGCCAGCAGCTTGGGTGGGGGGTTAAGAGAGAGCTTC.

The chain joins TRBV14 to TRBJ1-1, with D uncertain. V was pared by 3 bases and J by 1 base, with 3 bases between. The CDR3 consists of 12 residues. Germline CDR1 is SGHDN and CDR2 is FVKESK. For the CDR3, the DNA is TGTGCCAGCAGCCATCAGAACACTGAAGCTTTCTTT. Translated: CASSHQNTEAFF.

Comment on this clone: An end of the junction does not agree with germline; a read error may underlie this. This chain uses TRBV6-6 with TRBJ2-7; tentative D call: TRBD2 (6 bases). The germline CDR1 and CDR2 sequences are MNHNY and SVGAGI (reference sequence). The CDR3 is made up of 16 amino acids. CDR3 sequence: CASSYSFGGLGYEQYF. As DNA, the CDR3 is TGTGCCAGCAGCTACTCGTTCGGGGGTTTGGGCTACGAGCAGTACTTC.

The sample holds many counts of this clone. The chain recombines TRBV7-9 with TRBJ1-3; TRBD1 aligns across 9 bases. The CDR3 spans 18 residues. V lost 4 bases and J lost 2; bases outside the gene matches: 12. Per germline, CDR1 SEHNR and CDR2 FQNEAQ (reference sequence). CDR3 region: CASSSGTGIFKAGNTIYF. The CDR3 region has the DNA TGTGCCAGCAGCTCCGGGACAGGGATATTTAAGGCTGGAAACACCATATATTTT.

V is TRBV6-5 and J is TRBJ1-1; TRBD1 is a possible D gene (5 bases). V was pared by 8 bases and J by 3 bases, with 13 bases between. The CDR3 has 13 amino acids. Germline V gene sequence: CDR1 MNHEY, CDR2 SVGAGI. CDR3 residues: CASHLGGDTEAFF. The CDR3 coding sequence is TGTGCCAGCCACCTTGGAGGGGACACTGAAGCTTTCTTT.

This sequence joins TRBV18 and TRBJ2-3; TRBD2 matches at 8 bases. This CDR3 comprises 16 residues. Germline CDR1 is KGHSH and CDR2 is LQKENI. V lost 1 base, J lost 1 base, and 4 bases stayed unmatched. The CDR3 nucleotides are TGTGCCAGCTCACCACGGGTTAGCGGGGGCACAGATACGCAGTATTTT. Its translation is CASSPRVSGGTDTQYF. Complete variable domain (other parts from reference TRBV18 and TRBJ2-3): NAGVMQNPRHLVRRRGQEARLRCSPMKGHSHVYWYRQLPEEGLKFMVYLQKENIIDESGMPKERFSAEFPKEGPSILRIQQVVRGDSAAYFCASSPRVSGGTDTQYFGPGTRLTVL.

CDR3 coding DNA: TGTGCCAGCAGCTCCCGGAGCCAACTCACTGAAGCTTTCTTT. Its protein product is CASSSRSQLTEAFF. The chain employs TRBV7-9 and TRBJ1-1; D not certain. Germline-derived CDR1 and CDR2 are SEHNR and FQNEAQ (reference sequence). Trimming pared 4 bases from V and 4 bases from J, leaving 13 bases between. The CDR3 loop spans 14 amino acids. Combining the CDR3 with reference TRBV7-9 and TRBJ1-1 gives the whole variable domain DTGVSQNPRHKITKRGQNVTFRCDPISEHNRLYWYRQTLGQGPEFLTYFQNEAQLEKSRLLSDRFSAERPKGSFSTLEIQRTEQGDSAMYLCASSSRSQLTEAFFGQGTRLTVV.

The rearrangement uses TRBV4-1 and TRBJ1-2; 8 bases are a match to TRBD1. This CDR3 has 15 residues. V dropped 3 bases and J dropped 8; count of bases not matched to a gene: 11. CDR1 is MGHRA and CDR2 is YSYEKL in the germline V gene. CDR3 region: CASSQAGQALRGYTF. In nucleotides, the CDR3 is TGCGCCAGCAGCCAGGCGGGACAGGCACTTCGGGGCTACACCTTC.

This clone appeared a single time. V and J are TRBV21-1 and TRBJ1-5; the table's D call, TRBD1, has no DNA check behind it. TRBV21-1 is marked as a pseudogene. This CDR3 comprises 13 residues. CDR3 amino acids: CASSPGQNQPQHF. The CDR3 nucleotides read TGTGCCAGCAGCCCGGGACAGAATCAGCCCCAGCATTTT.

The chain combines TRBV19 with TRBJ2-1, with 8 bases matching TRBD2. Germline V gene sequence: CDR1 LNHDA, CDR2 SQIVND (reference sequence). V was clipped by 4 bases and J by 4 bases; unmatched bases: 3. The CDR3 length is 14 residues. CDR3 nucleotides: TGTGCCAGTAGTACCAGCGGGGGTTACAATGAGCAGTTCTTC. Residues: CASSTSGGYNEQFF.

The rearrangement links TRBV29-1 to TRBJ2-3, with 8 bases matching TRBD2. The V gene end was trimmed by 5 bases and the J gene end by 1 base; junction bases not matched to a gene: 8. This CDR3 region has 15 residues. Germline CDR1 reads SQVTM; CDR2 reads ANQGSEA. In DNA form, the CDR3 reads TGCAGCGTTCCAAGGGGTAGCGGGGGCACAGATACGCAGTATTTT. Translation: CSVPRGSGGTDTQYF.

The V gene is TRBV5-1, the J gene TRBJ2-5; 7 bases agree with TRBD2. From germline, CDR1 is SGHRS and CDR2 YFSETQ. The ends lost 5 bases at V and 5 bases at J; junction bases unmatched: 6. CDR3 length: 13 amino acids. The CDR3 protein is CASRSVGGETQYF. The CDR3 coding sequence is TGCGCCAGCAGGTCTGTGGGGGGGGAGACCCAGTACTTC.

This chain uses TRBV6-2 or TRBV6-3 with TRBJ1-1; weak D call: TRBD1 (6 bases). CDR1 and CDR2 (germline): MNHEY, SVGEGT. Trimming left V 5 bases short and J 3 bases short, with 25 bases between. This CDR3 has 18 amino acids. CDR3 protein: CASSPQGSYRTSDTEAFF. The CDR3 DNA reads TGTGCCAGCAGTCCACAGGGATCATACAGGACTTCGGACACTGAAGCTTTCTTT.